This T cell receptor beta chain was sequenced in a study of T cells after yellow fever vaccination. Looked up from germline, CDR1 is LGHNA and CDR2 is YSLEER. The ends lost 0 bases at V and 4 bases at J; junction bases unmatched: 9. The CDR3 contains 17 residues. TCRdb reprocessed the 5' RACE reads via MiXCR and lists one record per CDR3 protein. This repertoire shows 340,000 or so distinct CDR3 sequences, approximately 13% found once; its top ten account for about 3%. The V gene is TRBV4-3, the J gene TRBJ1-2; 9 positions agree with TRBD1. The receptor was derived from a man younger than 35 who received the YFV17D yellow fever vaccine. The sequencing here drew on CD4+ T cells sorted from PBMCs, taken 15 days after the yellow fever booster vaccination. The CDR3 protein is CASSQDQGTGNIYGYTF. DNA for the CDR3: TGCGCCAGCAGCCAAGATCAGGGGACAGGGAACATCTATGGCTACACCTTC.